Following are 27 T cell receptor beta chains from one sample sequenced in a study of cytomegalovirus exposure and HLA in healthy donors. PCR used 60 Vbeta primers and 13 Jbeta primers. Profiling relied on immunoSEQ multiplex PCR, and the TCRdb table lists in-frame clones only, not all of them. This sample has some 120,000 clones, with around 86% found just once. What was sequenced was PBMCs. These receptors were obtained from a woman aged 30 to 39 in good health and CMV-seronegative.

The chain uses TRBV12-2 and TRBJ1-1. TRBV12-2 is classified as a pseudogene. This CDR3 comprises 16 residues. The CDR3 spells CASRYARRVLNTEAFF. CDR3 in DNA: TGTGCAAGTCGCTACGCACGGAGGGTATTGAACACTGAAGCTTTCTTT.

CDR3 DNA sequence: TGTGCCATCAGCGGGGGACTAGCGGGTAACCAAGAGACCCAGTACTTC. This sequence encodes CAISGGLAGNQETQYF. The gene calls are TRBV10-3 and TRBJ2-5; TRBD2 aligns across 12 bases. Germline assignment: CDR1 ENHRY and CDR2 SYGVKD. The CDR3 covers 16 residues. The trim removed 6 bases at V and 0 bases at J, leaving 5 bases unmatched.

Written as DNA, the CDR3 is TGTGCCAGCTCACCATTTGACAGGGAGGAGACCCAGTACTTC. Translating gives CASSPFDREETQYF. The V and J genes are TRBV18 and TRBJ2-5; 7 positions agree with TRBD1. The CDR3 spans 14 residues. The germline V gene encodes CDR1 KGHSH and CDR2 LQKENI. V was pared by 2 bases and J by 5 bases, with 5 bases of the junction left unmatched.

This clone showed up just a few times. The chain couples TRBV11-3 to TRBJ1-1, with 10 bases matching TRBD1. The CDR3 runs 16 residues. With V trimmed by 4 bases and J by 0 bases, 5 bases remained unmatched. Germline V CDR1 and CDR2: SGHNT, YENEEA. The CDR3 reads CASSSGTGAMNTEAFF. The CDR3 DNA reads as TGTGCCAGCAGCTCCGGGACAGGGGCGATGAACACTGAAGCTTTCTTT.

This chain joins TRBV19 and TRBJ2-2; TRBD2 agrees at 10 bases. Trimming removed 3 bases from V and 13 bases from J; junction bases left unmatched: 5. The CDR3 runs to 13 residues. The germline V gene encodes CDR1 LNHDA and CDR2 SQIVND (reference sequence). The CDR3 coding sequence is TGTGCCAGTAGTATCGGGACTAGCGACGGGCTGTTTTTT. This encodes CASSIGTSDGLFF.

The V call is TRBV7-8, the J call TRBJ2-3, with TRBD1 identical over 7 bases. Germline CDR1 reads SGHVS; CDR2 reads FQNEAQ. This CDR3 has 16 amino acids. Trimming took 3 bases from V and 6 from J; bases not matched to a gene: 12. The CDR3 nucleotides read TGTGCCAGCAGCTTTTGGGACAGTAGGATGAGGGATACGCAGTATTTT. Protein sequence: CASSFWDSRMRDTQYF.

The chain is built from TRBV6-5 and TRBJ1-4; 8 bases line up with TRBD1. Germline V CDR1 and CDR2: MNHEY, SVGAGI. The CDR3 extends over 15 amino acids. The ends lost 4 bases at V and 7 bases at J; junction bases unmatched: 8. In DNA form, the CDR3 reads TGTGCCAGCAGTTCCTCAGGGGGCGGAGGTGAAAAACTGTTTTTT. As protein: CASSSSGGGGEKLFF.

Of note for this clone: The junction differs from germline at one of its ends, possibly a read error. This chain joins TRBV6-1 and TRBJ2-7, with 8 bases aligning to TRBD2. This CDR3 is 11 amino acids long. The V gene's germline CDR1 is MNHNS and CDR2 SASEGT. CDR3 sequence reads: CASSDRDGRAF. CDR3 nucleotide sequence: TGTGCCAGCAGTGACCGGGACGGGAGGGCTTTT.

The V call is TRBV4-2, the J call TRBJ2-7; perhaps TRBD2 as D (6 bases). The CDR3 covers 15 residues. Between the trimmed V and J ends, which lost 3 bases and 3 bases, there was a span of 15 bases. From germline, CDR1 is LGHNA and CDR2 YNFKEQ. As DNA, the CDR3 is TGTGCCAGCAGCCACTCGACGGGAGCGGGCTACGAGCAGTACTTC. Translating gives CASSHSTGAGYEQYF.

The CDR3 nucleotides read TGTGCCAGCAGTCTCCGGGGGGGGAACTATGGCTACACCTTC. Protein product: CASSLRGGNYGYTF. The chain employs TRBV28 and TRBJ1-2, with D possibly being TRBD1 (5 bases). CDR1 is MDHEN, CDR2 SYDVKM, per germline. This CDR3 spans 14 amino acids. V was clipped by 5 bases and J by 2 bases, with 12 bases between them.

V gene TRBV10-3 combines with J gene TRBJ1-4; perhaps TRBD1 as D (6 bases). Germline-derived CDR1 and CDR2 are ENHRY and SYGVKD. Trimming removed 7 bases from V and 1 base from J, with 25 bases in between. CDR3 length: 19 amino acids. This chain's CDR3 is CAITKRGAGAGKTNEKLFF. CDR3 coding DNA: TGTGCCATCACAAAGAGAGGGGCAGGGGCTGGAAAAACTAATGAAAAACTGTTTTTT.

For the CDR3, the DNA is TGTGCCAGCGGCGGCCAAGTAGCCAAAAACATTCAGTACTTC. This sequence encodes CASGGQVAKNIQYF. J is TRBJ2-4 and V is TRBV6-1; D is undetermined. The CDR3 is 14 amino acids. V was cut by 8 bases and J by 0 bases, with 11 bases left in between. Germline V lookup: CDR1 MNHNS, CDR2 SASEGT.

This chain links TRBV4-1 with TRBJ2-2, with 7 bases fitting TRBD2. CDR1 is MGHRA, CDR2 YSYEKL, per germline. With 2 bases clipped from V and 6 bases from J, the junction kept 6 bases outside the gene matches. The CDR3 contains 15 residues. The CDR3 coding sequence is TGCGCCAGCAGCCAACTCGGACTAGAGGCCGGGGAGCTGTTTTTT. It yields the protein CASSQLGLEAGELFF.

V is TRBV23-1 and J is TRBJ2-3, with a tentative D call TRBD1 (6 bases). TRBV23-1 is filed as an ORF, its function uncertain. CDR3 length: 12 amino acids. V gave up 9 bases and J gave up 7 bases, with 14 bases separating them. CDR3: CARRPGQNTQYF. The CDR3 coding sequence is TGCGCCAGGCGGCCGGGACAAAATACGCAGTATTTT.

The chain has TRBV14 and TRBJ1-3; 9 bases fit TRBD1. This CDR3 region has 14 residues. Germline-derived CDR1 and CDR2 are SGHDN and FVKESK. J was trimmed by 7 bases and V by 6 bases; bases with no gene match: 7. In nucleotides, the CDR3 is TGTGCCAGCAGTCGTCCCGGGACAGGGAACACCATATATTTT. Translating it yields CASSRPGTGNTIYF.

V is TRBV25-1 and J is TRBJ2-1; the match to TRBD2 covers 13 bases. CDR3 length: 15 amino acids. Germline V gene lookup returns CDR1 MGHDK and CDR2 SYGVNS. J was trimmed by 8 bases and V by 6 bases; bases with no gene match: 7. Here the CDR3 reads CASRAGTSGTDEQFF. DNA of the CDR3: TGTGCCAGCAGGGCGGGGACTAGCGGGACCGATGAGCAGTTCTTC.

This chain uses TRBV30 with TRBJ2-2; D is perhaps TRBD1 (6 bases). The CDR3 is 12 residues long. Trimming took off 5 bases at V and 3 bases at J, with 7 bases between the two ends. Germline CDR1 GTSNPN, CDR2 SVGIG (reference sequence). The DNA of the CDR3 is TGTGCCTGGCGGACAGACACCGGGGAGCTGTTTTTT. As protein: CAWRTDTGELFF.

For this clone: The junction departs from germline at one end; a sequencing error may be responsible. The genes are TRBV5-4 and TRBJ2-7, with 10 bases fitting TRBD2. The CDR3 totals 13 residues. Germline V lookup: CDR1 SGHNT, CDR2 YYREEE (reference sequence). The CDR3 DNA reads TGTGCCAGCAGCTTGGCTGGTAGCGGGAGGCCAGACTTC. Translation gives CASSLAGSGRPDF.

This rearrangement joins TRBV7-9 to TRBJ2-2, with TRBD2 matching 7 bases. The CDR3 sequence is 18 residues long. Trimming took 1 base from V and 3 from J; bases not matched to a gene: 11. Germline V gene data show CDR1 as SEHNR and CDR2 as FQNEAQ (reference sequence). In nucleotides, the CDR3 is TGTGCCAGCAGCTTAGTGGTTTGGGCCCGGGGGGACACCGGGGAGCTGTTTTTT. This gives the protein CASSLVVWARGDTGELFF.

The rearrangement uses TRBV9 and TRBJ2-5; 9 bases fit TRBD2. The CDR3 runs 14 residues. The germline V gene encodes CDR1 SGDLS and CDR2 YYNGEE. V shed 3 bases, J shed 3 bases, and the junction held 3 bases outside the gene matches. CDR3: CASSAGLAKETQYF. In DNA form, the CDR3 reads TGTGCCAGCAGCGCCGGACTAGCGAAAGAGACCCAGTACTTC.

The chain recombines TRBV18 with TRBJ2-7; 11 nucleotides match TRBD1. Trimming cost V 5 bases and J 6 bases; bases outside gene matches: 9. Germline-derived CDR1 and CDR2 are KGHSH and LQKENI. The length of the CDR3 is 15 residues. This CDR3 is CASSDPGQGGGEQYF. The CDR3 bases are TGTGCCAGCTCAGACCCGGGACAGGGGGGCGGCGAGCAGTACTTC.

A few counts support this clone. The genes are TRBV7-3 and TRBJ1-5; no reliable D call. CDR1 is SGHTA, CDR2 FQGTGA, per germline. V dropped 4 bases and J dropped 2 bases, with 3 bases sitting between them. The CDR3 has 12 amino acids. The CDR3 spells CASSSGNQPQHF. CDR3 nucleotides: TGTGCCAGCAGCTCCGGCAATCAGCCCCAGCATTTT.

This clone appeared a few times. For the CDR3, the DNA is TGCAGCGTTTTTACAGGGAACACTGAAGCTTTCTTT. Translation gives CSVFTGNTEAFF. The V call is TRBV29-1, the J call TRBJ1-1; perhaps TRBD1 as D (5 bases). The germline CDR1 and CDR2 sequences are SQVTM and ANQGSEA. The CDR3 has 12 amino acids. The V gene lost 5 bases and the J gene lost 1 base, with 8 bases spanning the gap. The full variable domain, its missing parts supplied by reference TRBV29-1 and TRBJ1-1, is SAVISQKPSRDICQRGTSLTIQCQVDSQVTMMFWYRQQPGQSLTLIATANQGSEATYESGFVIDKFPISRPNLTFSTLTVSNMSPEDSSIYLCSVFTGNTEAFFGQGTRLTVV.

The J gene is TRBJ2-7, the V gene TRBV5-4; 11 bases are shared with TRBD2. V was pared by 5 bases and J by 4 bases, with 11 bases of the junction left unmatched. This CDR3 spans 16 amino acids. Germline lookup yields CDR1 SGHNT and CDR2 YYREEE (reference sequence). The CDR3 loop reads CASRGQTSGNTYEQYF. The CDR3 bases are TGTGCCAGCAGGGGGCAGACTAGCGGGAACACTTACGAGCAGTACTTC.

This clone was observed once. V and J are TRBV5-1 and TRBJ2-5; 8 bases agree with TRBD1. The V and J ends lost 3 bases and 5 bases, in that order; junction bases with no gene match: 6. Germline CDR1 SGHRS, CDR2 YFSETQ. The CDR3 has 14 residues. CDR3 in amino acids: CASSSDRAGETQYF. CDR3 bases: TGCGCCAGCAGCTCGGACAGGGCGGGTGAGACCCAGTACTTC.

The V gene is TRBV30, the J gene TRBJ2-1, with D unclear. V gave up 0 bases and J gave up 6 bases, with 9 bases separating them. The CDR3 extends over 13 amino acids. CDR1 is GTSNPN and CDR2 is SVGIG in the germline V gene (reference sequence). The CDR3 here is CAWSVSYGNEQFF. DNA of the CDR3: TGTGCCTGGAGTGTGAGTTACGGCAATGAGCAGTTCTTC.

V is TRBV7-9 and J is TRBJ1-4; TRBD1 aligns across 8 bases. The CDR3 spans 18 residues. Germline CDR1 reads SEHNR; CDR2 reads FQNEAQ (reference sequence). With V trimmed by 2 bases and J by 8 bases, 16 bases remained unmatched. The CDR3: CASSLTFGPGQVMEKLFF. The CDR3 nucleotides are TGTGCCAGCAGCTTAACGTTCGGTCCGGGACAGGTTATGGAAAAACTGTTTTTT.